This TCR beta chain was profiled in a study of cytomegalovirus exposure and HLA in healthy donors. PCR employed 60 Vbeta and 13 Jbeta primers. The data were produced by immunoSEQ multiplex PCR, yet TCRdb's version contains in-frame clones alone and is incomplete. The data contain some 120,000 clones, around two thirds of them singletons. Note on this clone: Its antigen remains unknown.

Broader study findings: TCR beta V- and J-gene trimming was later associated with a missense DCLRE1C variant.

The sample comprised PBMCs. This TCR was sampled from a woman between 40 and 55 years old in good health and CMV-seropositive.

The chain's CDR3 is CASSLQGAGETQYF. In DNA form, the CDR3 reads TGTGCCAGCAGCTTACAGGGGGCAGGGGAGACCCAGTACTTC. The V and J genes are TRBV9 and TRBJ2-5, with 9 bases matching TRBD1. J lost 5 bases, V lost 4 bases, and 6 bases had no gene match. Germline CDR1 and CDR2: SGDLS and YYNGEE. This CDR3 spans 14 amino acids.